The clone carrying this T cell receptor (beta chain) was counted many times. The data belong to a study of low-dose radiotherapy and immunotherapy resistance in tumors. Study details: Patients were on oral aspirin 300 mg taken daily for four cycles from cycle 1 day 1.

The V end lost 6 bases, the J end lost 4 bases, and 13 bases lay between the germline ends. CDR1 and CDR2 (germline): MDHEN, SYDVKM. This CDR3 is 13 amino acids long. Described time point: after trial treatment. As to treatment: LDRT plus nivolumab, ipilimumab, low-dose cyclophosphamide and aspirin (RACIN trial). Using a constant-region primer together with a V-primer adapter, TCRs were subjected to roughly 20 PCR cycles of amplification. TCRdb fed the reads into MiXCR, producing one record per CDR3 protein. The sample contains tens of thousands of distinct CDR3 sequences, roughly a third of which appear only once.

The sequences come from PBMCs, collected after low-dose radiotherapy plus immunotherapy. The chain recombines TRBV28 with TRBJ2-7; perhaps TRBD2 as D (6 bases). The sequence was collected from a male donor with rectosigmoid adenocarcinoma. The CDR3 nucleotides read TGTGCCAGCAGGACGGGAGCTGGATACGAGCAGTACTTC. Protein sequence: CASRTGAGYEQYF.